This TCR beta chain is drawn from a study of blood T cells in healthy people across ages. Broader study findings: While age rose, TCR beta diversity per million T cells dropped in a roughly linear way. Compared with aged donors, long-lived donors showed fewer expanded clones, suggesting selection.

For the second PCR, which ran for about 6 to 11 cycles, a sample-barcoded 5' primer and a J-beta primer mix were used. TCRdb re-called the 5' RACE reads through MiXCR, storing one row per CDR3 protein. The sample holds hundreds of thousands of distinct CDR3 sequences, around 26% seen once. At least 7 million PBMCs were isolated per sample. About this clonotype itself: The antigen is undetermined.

The CDR3 consists of 17 residues. Germline CDR1 reads SGDLS; CDR2 reads YYNGEE. The sequenced sample consisted of blood. The chain joins TRBV9 to TRBJ2-1, with 11 bases matching TRBD2. The closer fit of TRBJ2-7 to the DNA end suggests the J call may be wrong. The origin of this receptor is an elderly woman in good health. The CDR3 coding sequence is TGTGCCAGCAGCGTAGGCACTAGCGGGGGCTCCTACAATGAGCAGTACTTC. Residues: CASSVGTSGGSYNEQYF.